This T cell receptor beta chain is drawn from a study of metastatic and nonmetastatic thyroid tumors. CDR1 and CDR2 from the germline V gene are SEHNR and FQNEAQ (reference sequence). V shed 5 bases and J shed 6 bases, with 12 bases lying between them. The CDR3 consists of 13 residues. Patients were all untreated before their thyroid surgery. TCRdb recomputed clones from the PCR reads via MiXCR. The sample has 25,000 to 40,000 clones, about 17% seen once. Sequenced material: blood. This TCR was recovered from a female donor with papillary thyroid cancer or a benign thyroid nodule (not recorded which). Some clones in this sample may be carry-over from other donors' samples. The chain uses TRBV7-9 and TRBJ2-3; D is undetermined. The CDR3 nucleotides are TGTGCCAGCAGCCCCGTGGGTTCCGATACGCAGTATTTT. Its translation: CASSPVGSDTQYF.